This T cell receptor beta chain was identified in a study of blood T cell repertoires in COVID-19. Study overall: Acute and convalescent COVID-19 specimens originated in the United States, Italy and Spain.

The age range of participants was about 18 to 90 years, with residence in under 25 US areas. CDR3 length: 15 residues. Germline CDR1 LGHDT, CDR2 YNNKEL (reference sequence). Trimming cost V 4 bases and J 7 bases; bases outside gene matches: 7. In the study's own analysis: Reference gene primers were amplified, and this amplification served to estimate nucleated cell counts. The protocol was immunoSEQ multiplex PCR, while the TCRdb copy is restricted to in-frame clones and leaves out a portion. D and trimming come from the DNA, and the V and J calls and clone size come from that table. The repertoire holds under 150,000 clones, with 84% as singletons.

The TCR originated in a woman between 50 and 59 years old who had been exposed to COVID-19. Specimen: PBMCs or T cells enriched from blood (not recorded which). The genes are TRBV3-1 (or the pseudogene TRBV3-2) and TRBJ1-5; TRBD1 aligns across 10 bases. In DNA, the CDR3 is TGTGCCAGCAGCCCGGGACAGGGGATTGGGCAGCCCCAGCATTTT. Protein: CASSPGQGIGQPQHF.